A selection of T cell receptor beta chains follows, all from one sample in a study of glioma-infiltrating T cells. TCRdb re-called the multiplex PCR reads with MiXCR, one entry per CDR3 protein. The table has 90,000 to 110,000 distinct CDR3 sequences, around a quarter seen once. Material for sequencing was glioma tissue, nonneoplastic brain tissue, or PBMCs (not recorded which). These receptors were taken from a human donor with low-grade glioma or glioblastoma, undergoing nonglioma brain surgery, or in good health (not recorded which). Each CDR3 is given with its conserved first and last residue. Each record gives: D gene, clone size, J gene, V gene, CDR3 DNA, CDR3 protein. A D gene is named only where the DNA matches it firmly. A clone size is listed for some rows: how often the clone was seen (once, few, many), or a class if it is expanded.

D gene: .
clone size: many
J gene: TRBJ1-1
V gene: TRBV4-3
CDR3 DNA: TGCGCCAGCACCCTGACACTGGTCATGAACACTGAAGCTTTCTTT
CDR3 protein: CASTLTLVMNTEAFF

D gene: TRBD1
clone size: many
J gene: TRBJ2-3
V gene: TRBV27
CDR3 DNA: TGTGCCAGCAGCGGACAGGGCGTCCCTAAAAGCACAGATACGCAGTATTTT
CDR3 protein: CASSGQGVPKSTDTQYF

D gene: TRBD2
clone size: .
J gene: TRBJ2-1
V gene: TRBV9
CDR3 DNA: TGTGCCAGCAGCGGGACTAGCGGGTCCTACAATGAGCAGTTCTTC
CDR3 protein: CASSGTSGSYNEQFF

D gene: .
clone size: many
J gene: TRBJ1-2
V gene: TRBV20-1
CDR3 DNA: TGCAGTCTGAGCAACTATGGCTACACCTTC
CDR3 protein: CSLSNYGYTF

D gene: .
clone size: .
J gene: TRBJ2-1
V gene: TRBV24-1
CDR3 DNA: TGTGCCACCCGTGACTTAACCGGGACCTTCCCTGAGTTCTTC
CDR3 protein: CATRDLTGTFPEFF

D gene: .
clone size: many
J gene: TRBJ2-5
V gene: TRBV7-6
CDR3 DNA: TGTGCCAGCAGCCGGAGCGGGACACAAGAGACCCAGTACTTC
CDR3 protein: CASSRSGTQETQYF

D gene: TRBD2
clone size: many
J gene: TRBJ2-7
V gene: TRBV6-1
CDR3 DNA: TGTGCCAGCAGGATGACTAGCGGGAGCGAGCAGTACTTC
CDR3 protein: CASRMTSGSEQYF

D gene: TRBD1
clone size: few
J gene: TRBJ2-2
V gene: TRBV5-4
CDR3 DNA: TGTGCCTATTGGGACAGGGGCAAGGGGGCCGGGGAGCTGTTTTTT
CDR3 protein: CAYWDRGKGAGELFF

D gene: .
clone size: many
J gene: TRBJ1-1
V gene: TRBV12-3/TRBV12-4
CDR3 DNA: TGTGCCAGCAGTTTCGGACGGGTGAACACTGAAGCTTTCTTT
CDR3 protein: CASSFGRVNTEAFF

D gene: TRBD2
clone size: many
J gene: TRBJ2-1
V gene: TRBV4-2
CDR3 DNA: TGTGCCAGCAGCCAAGAGACTAGCGGGAGCCCCTATGAGCAGTTCTTC
CDR3 protein: CASSQETSGSPYEQFF

D gene: .
clone size: few
J gene: TRBJ1-1
V gene: TRBV19
CDR3 DNA: TGTGCCAGTAGGCCGGGGAACACTGAAGCTTTCTTT
CDR3 protein: CASRPGNTEAFF

D gene: .
clone size: few
J gene: TRBJ1-1
V gene: TRBV11-3
CDR3 DNA: .
CDR3 protein: CASSFYICSAAGTAEAFF

D gene: TRBD2
clone size: many
J gene: TRBJ2-1
V gene: TRBV6-4
CDR3 DNA: TGTGCCAGCAGCCCTAGCGGGAGCTCCTACAATGAGCAGTTCTTC
CDR3 protein: CASSPSGSSYNEQFF

D gene: TRBD1
clone size: many
J gene: TRBJ1-5
V gene: TRBV20-1
CDR3 DNA: TGCAGTGCTAGAGATCGGTCCGGGACAGCTAGCAATCAGCCCCAGCATTTT
CDR3 protein: CSARDRSGTASNQPQHF

D gene: .
clone size: many
J gene: TRBJ1-1
V gene: TRBV14
CDR3 DNA: TGTGCCAGCAGCCACCAGGGAAAATTGAACACTGAAGCTTTCTTT
CDR3 protein: CASSHQGKLNTEAFF

D gene: TRBD1
clone size: .
J gene: TRBJ2-5
V gene: TRBV19
CDR3 DNA: TGTGCCAGTACACCGGGACAGCGATACCAAGAGACCCTGTACTTC
CDR3 protein: CASTPGQRYQETLYF

D gene: .
clone size: many
J gene: TRBJ1-3
V gene: TRBV5-1
CDR3 DNA: TGCGCCAGCAGCTTAATAGGCCAGACCGGAAACACCATATATTTT
CDR3 protein: CASSLIGQTGNTIYF

D gene: TRBD2
clone size: many
J gene: TRBJ2-1
V gene: TRBV6-1
CDR3 DNA: TGTGCCAGCATTCCGACTAGCGGGGGTTCCTACAATGAGCAGTTCTTC
CDR3 protein: CASIPTSGGSYNEQFF

D gene: TRBD1
clone size: many
J gene: TRBJ2-3
V gene: TRBV9
CDR3 DNA: TGTGCCAGCAGCATCGGACAGGGGGCAGATACGCAGTATTTT
CDR3 protein: CASSIGQGADTQYF

D gene: TRBD2
clone size: .
J gene: TRBJ2-3
V gene: TRBV10-3
CDR3 DNA: TGTGCCATCAGTGAGATATGGGCGGGGGAGAGCACAGATACGCAGTATTTT
CDR3 protein: CAISEIWAGESTDTQYF

D gene: TRBD1
clone size: .
J gene: TRBJ1-1
V gene: TRBV20-1
CDR3 DNA: TGCAGTGCTCAACCAGGGGGACGGGCGAACACTGAAGCTTTCTTT
CDR3 protein: CSAQPGGRANTEAFF

D gene: .
clone size: few
J gene: TRBJ2-7
V gene: TRBV7-9
CDR3 DNA: TGTGCCAGCAGCCAAGCATTTGGGGGGAAAGGGTCCTACGAGCAGTACTTC
CDR3 protein: CASSQAFGGKGSYEQYF

D gene: .
clone size: many
J gene: TRBJ1-2
V gene: TRBV5-1
CDR3 DNA: TGCGCCAGCAGCTTGGAGTCAGTTACTAACTATGGCTACACCTTC
CDR3 protein: CASSLESVTNYGYTF

D gene: .
clone size: .
J gene: TRBJ2-7
V gene: TRBV5-2
CDR3 DNA: TGTGCTAGCATCGGCACGCCCTCCGAGCAGTACTTC
CDR3 protein: CASIGTPSEQYF

D gene: .
clone size: many
J gene: TRBJ1-6
V gene: TRBV27
CDR3 DNA: TGTGCCAGCAGGCCATTTACCGGGTACTCCTATAATTCACCCCTCCACTTT
CDR3 protein: CASRPFTGYSYNSPLHF

D gene: .
clone size: many
J gene: TRBJ1-2
V gene: TRBV28
CDR3 DNA: TGTGCCAGCAGTTTACGGCTCTATGGCTACACCTTC
CDR3 protein: CASSLRLYGYTF

D gene: .
clone size: .
J gene: TRBJ1-2
V gene: TRBV7-9
CDR3 DNA: TGTGCCAGCAGCTTAGCAGGGGCAGTGAACTATAGCTACACCTTT
CDR3 protein: CASSLAGAVNYSYTF

D gene: .
clone size: .
J gene: TRBJ2-3
V gene: TRBV7-3
CDR3 DNA: TGTGCCAGCAGCTTCCTAGTCGGGCAAGATACGCAGTATTTT
CDR3 protein: CASSFLVGQDTQYF

D gene: TRBD2
clone size: .
J gene: TRBJ2-1
V gene: TRBV12-3/TRBV12-4
CDR3 DNA: TGTGCCAGCATTTACGGGGGGACGAATGAGCAGTTCTTC
CDR3 protein: CASIYGGTNEQFF

D gene: TRBD1
clone size: .
J gene: TRBJ2-4
V gene: TRBV7-9
CDR3 DNA: TGTGCCAGCAGCTCGGACAGGGGGCTGGGAGCCAAAAACATTCAGTACTTC
CDR3 protein: CASSSDRGLGAKNIQYF

D gene: TRBD2
clone size: many
J gene: TRBJ2-1
V gene: TRBV7-7
CDR3 DNA: TGTGCTAGCAGTTCCAGCGGGAGTCGGTACAATGAGCAGTTCTTC
CDR3 protein: CASSSSGSRYNEQFF

D gene: .
clone size: many
J gene: TRBJ2-1
V gene: TRBV25-1
CDR3 DNA: TGTGCCAGCAGTGGTAGAGCTCGGGACAATGAGCAGTTCTTC
CDR3 protein: CASSGRARDNEQFF

D gene: TRBD1
clone size: many
J gene: TRBJ2-7
V gene: TRBV12-3/TRBV12-4
CDR3 DNA: TGTGCCAGCACCCGCTCTGGGACAGAACACTACGAGCAGTACTTC
CDR3 protein: CASTRSGTEHYEQYF

D gene: .
clone size: many
J gene: TRBJ1-2
V gene: TRBV28
CDR3 DNA: TGTGCCAGCAGTGCTCTCCCCAGGCATGGCTACACCTTC
CDR3 protein: CASSALPRHGYTF

D gene: .
clone size: few
J gene: TRBJ2-3
V gene: TRBV14
CDR3 DNA: TGTGCCAGCGAGGGGGGGGGCACAGATACGCAGTATTTT
CDR3 protein: CASEGGGTDTQYF

D gene: TRBD2
clone size: many
J gene: TRBJ2-7
V gene: TRBV20-1
CDR3 DNA: TGCAGTGCTAGAGATGTCGAGCGGGGGTTCTCCTACGAGCAGTACTTC
CDR3 protein: CSARDVERGFSYEQYF

D gene: .
clone size: many
J gene: TRBJ2-1
V gene: TRBV25-1
CDR3 DNA: TGTGCCAGCAGTAGATCGGACAATGAGCAGTTCTTC
CDR3 protein: CASSRSDNEQFF

D gene: .
clone size: many
J gene: TRBJ2-3
V gene: TRBV7-6
CDR3 DNA: TGTGCCAGCAGCTTAGAGGTCGATCGAGATACGCAGTATTTT
CDR3 protein: CASSLEVDRDTQYF

D gene: .
clone size: few
J gene: TRBJ2-1
V gene: TRBV7-2
CDR3 DNA: TGTGCCAGCAGCTTCGCACAGGGAGGCGGTGAGCAGTTCTTC
CDR3 protein: CASSFAQGGGEQFF

D gene: .
clone size: once
J gene: TRBJ1-1
V gene: TRBV11-3
CDR3 DNA: TGTGCCAGCAGCTTACAGGGTCAGGGAACCACTGAAGCTTTCTTT
CDR3 protein: CASSLQGQGTTEAFF